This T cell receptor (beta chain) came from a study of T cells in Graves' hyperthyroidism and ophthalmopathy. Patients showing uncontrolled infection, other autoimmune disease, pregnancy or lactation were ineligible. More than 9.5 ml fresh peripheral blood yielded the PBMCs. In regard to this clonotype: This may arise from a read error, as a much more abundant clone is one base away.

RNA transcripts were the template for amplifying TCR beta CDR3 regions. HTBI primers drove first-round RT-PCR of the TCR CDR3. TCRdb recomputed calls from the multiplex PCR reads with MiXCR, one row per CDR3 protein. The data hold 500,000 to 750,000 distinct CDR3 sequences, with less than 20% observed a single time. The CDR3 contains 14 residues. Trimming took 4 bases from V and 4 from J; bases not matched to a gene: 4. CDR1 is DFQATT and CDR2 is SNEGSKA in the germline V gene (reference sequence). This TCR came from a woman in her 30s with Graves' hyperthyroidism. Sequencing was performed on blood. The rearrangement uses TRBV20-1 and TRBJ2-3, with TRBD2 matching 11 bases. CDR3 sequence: CSAISGRASDTQYF. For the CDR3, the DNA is TGCAGTGCTATTAGCGGGAGGGCCTCAGATACGCAGTATTTT.